This TCR beta chain was profiled in a study of blood T cell repertoires in COVID-19 (dated by TCRdb to the early 2020s). About the study as a whole: Collaborator samples came from the United States, Italy and Spain and covered acute and convalescent phases of COVID-19. The prospective study material was composed of cDNA or gDNA derived from T cells, B-cell-depleted T cells, or PBMCs. The dataset comprised deeply sampled blood TCRbeta repertoires from subjects exposed to, actively infected with, or recovered from COVID-19. A freely available public database, intended as a resource for researchers studying the immune response to SARS-CoV-2, is where the repertoires were released. Samples were obtained from the ongoing ImmuneRACE study (first 160 participants) and from 1,200 or so subjects provided by 6 global collaborators. The sample metadata nearly always contained a de-identified subject ID, COVID-19 status, age in years and sex. Where HLA class I and class II types were available, the types were taken from metadata supplied by the sample provider, not from assay-based typing. Study-wide findings and limitations: The quantity of clinical and demographic metadata differed by source and by participant and was supplied without curation.

About this clone itself: Its antigen is not yet known. Base qualities are not recorded, but no much larger clone differs from it by a single base.

TCRbeta CDR3 regions were amplified from genomic DNA by means of the immunoSEQ Assay, a bias-controlled multiplex PCR. As for the authors' bioinformatics: The number of nucleated cells in each sample was estimated by amplification of reference gene primers within the assay. To quantify the absolute abundance of each unique TCRbeta CDR3 rearrangement, sequence reads were collapsed and filtered. Productive Simpson clonality was computed per sample as the square root of Simpson's diversity index over productive rearrangements. The immuneACCESS repertoire file appears here via TCRdb, limited to in-frame rearrangements. These files lack a portion of the clones; in checked studies, under half of the deficit traces to unresolved V genes, and the cause of the others is not known. Clone size and the V and J calls come from that table; the DNA yielded D and trimming. For this sample there are about 140,000 clones; about 75% appear just once. Around 2.9% of the sample belongs to the ten largest clones.

Enrolling through a virtual design, the prospective study's participants ranged in age from about 18 to 89 years and lived across 20 to 25 United States geographic areas. In the prospective study, participants were assigned to cohorts based on the clinical history participants reported in a screening survey and a study questionnaire. For ImmuneRACE Cohort 3, a participant was defined as recovered based on two consecutive negative NP/OP PCR tests, clearance by a healthcare professional, or resolution of symptoms. Mobile phlebotomists in the prospective study collected whole blood, serum and a nasopharyngeal or oropharyngeal swab from every participant. Over a roughly 2-month period, participants in the prospective study had the option of providing additional blood draws and questionnaires. Before DNA extraction, prospective study blood samples were shipped either frozen or at room temperature. V lost 4 bases and J lost 5 bases; the stretch between them is 12 bases long. Reading from cysteine to phenylalanine, the CDR3 counts 14 amino acids. Only the CDR3 portion is preserved as DNA: 42 bases, with reading frame beginning at the first base. CDR1 LGHDT and CDR2 YNNKEL are derived from the germline V gene (reference sequence).

Sequencing was performed on PBMCs or T cells enriched from blood (not recorded which). This TCR derives from a woman between 50 and 59 years old who had recovered from COVID-19. The V and J segments used are TRBV3-1 (or the pseudogene TRBV3-2) and TRBJ2-1, and the D gene may be TRBD2, 5 bases matching. In nucleotide form, the sequence is TGTGCCAGCAGCCTTTTCGGGATAAACAATGAGCAGTTCTTC. The translation is CASSLFGINNEQFF.